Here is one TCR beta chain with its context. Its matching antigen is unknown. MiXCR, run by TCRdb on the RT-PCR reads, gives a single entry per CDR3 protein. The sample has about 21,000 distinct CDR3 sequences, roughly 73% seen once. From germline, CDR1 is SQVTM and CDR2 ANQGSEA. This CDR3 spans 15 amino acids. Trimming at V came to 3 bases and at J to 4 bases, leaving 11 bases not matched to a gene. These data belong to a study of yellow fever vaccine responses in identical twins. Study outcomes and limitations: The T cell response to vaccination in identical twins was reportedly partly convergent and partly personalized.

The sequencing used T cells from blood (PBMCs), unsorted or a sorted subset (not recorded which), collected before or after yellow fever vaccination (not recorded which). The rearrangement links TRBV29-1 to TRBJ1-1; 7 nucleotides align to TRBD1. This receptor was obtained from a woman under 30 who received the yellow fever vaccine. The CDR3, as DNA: TGCAGCGTTGATGGGGCGACAGGGATCGGCACTGAAGCTTTCTTT. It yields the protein CSVDGATGIGTEAFF.